What follows are 24 T cell receptor beta chains derived from one specimen sequenced in a study of shared clonotypes between healthy human individuals. It was CD45RO-negative cells, positively selected for CCR7, that made up naive CD8 cells, with terminally differentiated effector memory CD45RA+ cells excluded. The table came from immunoSEQ multiplex PCR; TCRdb's copy has only in-frame clones and leaves some out. The data show over 2,000,000 clones, with 80% to 95% seen just once and over 1.5% held by the top ten. Material: naive CD8+ T cells from PBMCs. These receptors all come from a young man in good health. Some clones in this sample may be carry-over from other donors' samples.

The chain links TRBV27 to TRBJ2-4; TRBD2 agrees at 7 bases. The CDR3 covers 13 residues. Per germline, CDR1 MNHEY and CDR2 SMNVEV (reference sequence). V lost 3 bases, J lost 7 bases, and 3 bases stayed unmatched. The CDR3 protein is CASSLGGSNIQYF. The CDR3 DNA is TGTGCCAGCAGTTTGGGGGGGAGCAACATTCAGTACTTC.

The CDR3 protein is CASSQVEAGGYEQYF. CDR3 sequence (DNA): TGCGCCAGCAGCCAAGTAGAGGCGGGGGGCTACGAGCAGTACTTC. The chain joins TRBV4-1 to TRBJ2-7; the match to TRBD2 covers 8 bases. The CDR3 spans 15 residues. Unmatched junction bases numbered 5, after V lost 1 base and J lost 3 bases. CDR1 MGHRA and CDR2 YSYEKL come from the germline V gene.

The chain recombines TRBV11-2 with TRBJ2-1; 12 bases fit TRBD2. V shed 5 bases, J shed 4 bases, and the junction held 15 bases outside the gene matches. The CDR3 loop spans 19 amino acids. Germline CDR1 reads SGHAT; CDR2 reads FQNNGV. The CDR3 region has the DNA TGTGCCAGCAGCCGTAGGGGGCTAGCGGGAGGGCCGAGGTACAATGAGCAGTTCTTC. Protein sequence: CASSRRGLAGGPRYNEQFF. The full variable domain, rest sourced from reference TRBV11-2 and TRBJ2-1, is EAGVAQSPRYKIIEKRQSVAFWCNPISGHATLYWYQQILGQGPKLLIQFQNNGVVDDSQLPKDRFSAERLKGVDSTLKIQPAKLEDSAVYLCASSRRGLAGGPRYNEQFFGPGTRLTVL.

CDR3 DNA sequence: TGTGCCATCAGTGAGCCGCCGATAGGGATCTCCTACAATGAGCAGTTCTTC. As protein: CAISEPPIGISYNEQFF. V gene TRBV10-3 combines with J gene TRBJ2-1; D call uncertain. The germline V gene encodes CDR1 ENHRY and CDR2 SYGVKD. This CDR3 contains 17 residues. The V end lost 2 bases, the J end lost 0 bases, and 14 bases lay between the germline ends.

The V and J genes are TRBV7-2 and TRBJ2-6, with unresolved D. The germline V gene encodes CDR1 SGHTA and CDR2 FQGNSA. The CDR3 has 16 amino acids. With 3 bases removed from V and 2 bases from J, the gap between germline ends came to 11 bases. The CDR3 protein is CASSLGYWTGANVLTF. DNA for the CDR3: TGTGCCAGCAGCTTGGGTTACTGGACTGGGGCCAACGTCCTGACTTTC.

This chain connects TRBV7-8 to TRBJ2-7; 13 bases line up with TRBD2. The germline V gene encodes CDR1 SGHVS and CDR2 FQNEAQ. This CDR3 is 17 amino acids long. V trimming: 3 bases; J trimming: 6 bases; junction bases outside the gene matches: 11. This CDR3 is CASSFMPEGLAGVEQYF. CDR3 nucleotide sequence: TGTGCCAGCAGCTTTATGCCCGAAGGACTAGCGGGAGTCGAGCAGTACTTC.

The chain links TRBV5-4 to TRBJ2-7, with 8 positions matching TRBD2. Germline loops: CDR1 SGHNT, CDR2 YYREEE (reference sequence). The CDR3 loop spans 15 amino acids. The V segment lost 6 bases and the J segment 5 bases; nucleotides outside the gene matches: 13. The CDR3 DNA is TGTGCCAGCACCCTGCGGGGGGCTCGGGGAAACGAGCAGTACTTC. This translates into CASTLRGARGNEQYF.

The V call is TRBV7-3, the J call TRBJ2-1; no definite D call. The germline V gene has CDR1 SGHTA and CDR2 FQGTGA. V lost 2 bases, J lost 0 bases, and 11 bases lay in between. This CDR3 spans 16 amino acids. The CDR3 reads CASSLLMASSYNEQFF. CDR3 nucleotides: TGTGCCAGCAGCTTATTGATGGCGAGCTCCTACAATGAGCAGTTCTTC.

The J gene is TRBJ2-7, the V gene TRBV5-8; D remains ambiguous. This CDR3 contains 13 residues. Trimming took off 0 bases at V and 7 bases at J, with 11 bases between the two ends. CDR1 SGHTS and CDR2 YDEGEE come from the germline V gene. In DNA, the CDR3 is TGTGCCAGCAGCTTGGCTGAAACGGCTGAGCAGTACTTC. It translates to CASSLAETAEQYF.

The V gene is TRBV7-9, the J gene TRBJ1-2, with a tentative D call TRBD1 (5 bases). The CDR3 sequence is 17 residues long. From germline, CDR1 is SEHNR and CDR2 FQNEAQ (reference sequence). V was trimmed by 0 bases and J by 0 bases, leaving 14 bases between them. The CDR3 loop is CASSLAPGTAPNYGYTF. DNA for the CDR3: TGTGCCAGCAGCTTAGCCCCGGGGACTGCGCCTAACTATGGCTACACCTTC.

The chain joins TRBV4-1 to TRBJ1-2, with D hard to call. CDR1 and CDR2 from the germline V gene are MGHRA and YSYEKL. The CDR3 has 15 amino acids. Between the trimmed V and J ends, which lost 1 base and 6 bases, there was a span of 15 bases. This chain's CDR3 is CASSQVLGLLNGYTF. The CDR3 DNA is TGCGCCAGCAGCCAAGTACTAGGCCTTCTTAATGGCTACACCTTC.

V and J are TRBV20-1 and TRBJ1-1; 7 nucleotides agree with TRBD1. This CDR3 comprises 9 residues. Germline V gives CDR1 DFQATT, CDR2 SNEGSKA (reference sequence). The CDR3 region is CSTGAEAFF. CDR3 sequence (DNA): TGCAGCACAGGGGCTGAAGCTTTCTTT.

V gene TRBV6-5 combines with J gene TRBJ1-2; perhaps TRBD1 as D (5 bases). Germline loops: CDR1 MNHEY, CDR2 SVGAGI. Trimming cost V 0 bases and J 8 bases, with 13 bases left between them. The CDR3 loop spans 14 amino acids. This chain's CDR3 is CASSYSSGSGGYTF. In nucleotides, the CDR3 is TGTGCCAGCAGTTACTCGTCAGGGAGTGGAGGCTACACCTTC.

The V call is TRBV11-1, the J call TRBJ2-7; 11 bases align to TRBD2. The CDR3 runs 15 residues. Germline assignment: CDR1 SGHAT and CDR2 FQDESV (reference sequence). The junction had 5 bases not matched to a gene; V was cut back by 3 bases and J by 4 bases. DNA of the CDR3: TGTGCCAGCAGCTTTACTAGCGGGAGTCTTTACGAGCAGTACTTC. Translation: CASSFTSGSLYEQYF.

In this sample, this clone turned up once. V gene TRBV7-6 combines with J gene TRBJ2-7, with a tentative D call TRBD2 (5 bases). Germline V gene data show CDR1 as SGHVS and CDR2 as FNYEAQ. V dropped 2 bases and J dropped 0 bases, with 11 bases sitting between them. The CDR3 covers 15 residues. This CDR3 reads CASSLSPGISYEQYF. CDR3 coding DNA: TGTGCCAGCAGCTTAAGTCCGGGGATCTCCTACGAGCAGTACTTC.

A note on this clone: With a much larger clone just one base away, this may be a read error. Other DNA sequences in the same sample also yield this CDR3. The rearrangement joins TRBV27 to TRBJ2-3; tentatively, D is TRBD2 (6 bases). Germline loops: CDR1 MNHEY, CDR2 SMNVEV (reference sequence). V was pared by 6 bases and J by 1 base, with 8 bases between. This CDR3 spans 13 amino acids. The CDR3 nucleotides are TGTGCCAGCAGCTTAGCGGGCACAGATACGCAGTATTTT. This translates into CASSLAGTDTQYF.

The rearrangement uses TRBV9 and TRBJ1-1, with no clear D. V gave up 0 bases and J gave up 5 bases, with 11 bases separating them. CDR1 and CDR2 (germline): SGDLS, YYNGEE. The length of the CDR3 is 14 residues. The CDR3 DNA follows: TGTGCCAGCAGCGTAGACGCGGTTTTAACTGAAGCTTTCTTT. It encodes CASSVDAVLTEAFF.

V and J are TRBV7-9 and TRBJ2-2, with 10 bases lining up with TRBD2. After removal of 5 bases from V and 4 bases from J, the junction contained 10 bases not matched to a gene. Germline CDR1 and CDR2: SEHNR and FQNEAQ (reference sequence). The CDR3 extends over 17 amino acids. The CDR3 sequence: CASSPTPIAGGTGELFF. CDR3 nucleotides: TGTGCCAGCAGCCCCACCCCCATAGCGGGAGGCACCGGGGAGCTGTTTTTT.

CDR3 in DNA: TGTGCCAGCAACCGAACCCAAGAAGAGACCCAGTACTTC. This codes for CASNRTQEETQYF. The rearrangement uses TRBV7-8 and TRBJ2-5, with D uncertain. The V end was cut by 7 bases, the J end by 3 bases, with 12 bases between. Germline V gene sequence: CDR1 SGHVS, CDR2 FQNEAQ. This CDR3 contains 13 residues.

J is TRBJ2-7 and V is TRBV11-2; 12 nucleotides match TRBD2. Trimming took 1 base from V and 5 from J; bases not matched to a gene: 12. This CDR3 is built from 18 residues. Germline CDR1 and CDR2: SGHAT and FQNNGV. CDR3 sequence (DNA): TGTGCCAGCAGCTTAGGGCTGGGGGGCACTAGCGGGAGGCACGAGCAGTACTTC. Translation: CASSLGLGGTSGRHEQYF.

This chain uses TRBV14 with TRBJ2-7, with unresolved D. V gave up 1 base and J gave up 0 bases, with 16 bases separating them. Germline V gene data show CDR1 as SGHDN and CDR2 as FVKESK. CDR3 length equals 17 residues. CDR3: CASSQAQVITNSYEQYF. The CDR3 DNA sequence: TGTGCCAGCAGCCAAGCGCAGGTGATCACCAACTCCTACGAGCAGTACTTC.

The rearrangement links TRBV14 to TRBJ2-7; 8 bases line up with TRBD2. V was pared by 5 bases and J by 2 bases, with 2 bases of the junction left unmatched. The CDR3 runs 13 residues. CDR1 and CDR2 from the germline V gene are SGHDN and FVKESK. CDR3 DNA sequence: TGTGCCAGCAGCGTCGGGAGGGCCTACGAGCAGTACTTC. Protein: CASSVGRAYEQYF.

This clone showed up just a few times. The CDR3 DNA is TGTGCCAGCAGCACTGAGGGGGGGAGCGGTGACGGTGAAGCTTTCTTT. Amino acids: CASSTEGGSGDGEAFF. The gene calls are TRBV7-9 and TRBJ1-1, with D perhaps matching TRBD1 (6 bases). V lost 5 bases to trimming and J lost 7 bases, with 23 bases between them. Germline values: CDR1 SEHNR, CDR2 FQNEAQ (reference sequence). The CDR3 consists of 16 residues.

This rearrangement joins TRBV27 to TRBJ1-1; possibly TRBD1 for D (5 bases). This CDR3 has 16 amino acids. Per germline, CDR1 MNHEY and CDR2 SMNVEV (reference sequence). V gave up 0 bases and J gave up 4 bases, with 15 bases separating them. DNA for the CDR3: TGTGCCAGCAGTTTATCGCCCGGGGAGGGGAGCACTGAAGCTTTCTTT. Translating gives CASSLSPGEGSTEAFF.